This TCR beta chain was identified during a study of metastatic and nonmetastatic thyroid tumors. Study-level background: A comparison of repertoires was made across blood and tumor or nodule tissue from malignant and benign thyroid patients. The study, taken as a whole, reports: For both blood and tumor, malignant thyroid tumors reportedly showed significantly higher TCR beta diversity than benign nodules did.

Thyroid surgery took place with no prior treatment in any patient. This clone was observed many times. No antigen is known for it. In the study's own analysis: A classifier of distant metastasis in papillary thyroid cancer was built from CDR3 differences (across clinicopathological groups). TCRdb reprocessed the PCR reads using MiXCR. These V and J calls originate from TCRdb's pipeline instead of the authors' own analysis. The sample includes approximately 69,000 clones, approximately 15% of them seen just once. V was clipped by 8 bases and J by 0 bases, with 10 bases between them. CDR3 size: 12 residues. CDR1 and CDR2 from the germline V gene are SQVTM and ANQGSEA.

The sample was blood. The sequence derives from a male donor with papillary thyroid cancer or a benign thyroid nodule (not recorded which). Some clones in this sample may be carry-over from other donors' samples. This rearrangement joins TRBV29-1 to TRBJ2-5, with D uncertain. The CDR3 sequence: CSTRTDQETQYF. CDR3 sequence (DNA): TGCAGCACTCGAACGGACCAAGAGACCCAGTACTTC.